This T cell receptor beta chain was identified in a study of blood T cell repertoires in COVID-19. The overall study: Researchers got acute and convalescent COVID-19 samples from the United States, Italy and Spain. T cells, B-cell-depleted T cells, or PBMCs provided the cDNA or gDNA that served as material.

Recruited during active infection, patients (from Seattle) were subsequently followed longitudinally. Study processing details: From reference gene primer amplification, estimates of nucleated cell counts were derived. Only in-frame clones appear in the TCRdb table, and some are missing; sequencing was by immunoSEQ multiplex PCR. V and J calls and clone size follow that table, whereas D and trimming were derived from the DNA. The top ten clones hold about 16% of a sample with 55,000 to 75,000 clones, 84% of them seen once. V gave up 0 bases and J gave up 4 bases, with 12 bases separating them. Germline V gene data show CDR1 as LGHDT and CDR2 as YNNKEL (reference sequence). The CDR3 is 15 amino acids.

The clonotype originates from a man in his sixties with COVID-19, enrolled during active disease. Material for sequencing was peripheral blood. The genes are TRBV3-1 (or the pseudogene TRBV3-2) and TRBJ1-1; no definite D call. CDR3 residues: CASSQDWTAGTEAFF. CDR3 DNA: TGTGCCAGCAGCCAAGATTGGACTGCGGGCACTGAAGCTTTCTTT.